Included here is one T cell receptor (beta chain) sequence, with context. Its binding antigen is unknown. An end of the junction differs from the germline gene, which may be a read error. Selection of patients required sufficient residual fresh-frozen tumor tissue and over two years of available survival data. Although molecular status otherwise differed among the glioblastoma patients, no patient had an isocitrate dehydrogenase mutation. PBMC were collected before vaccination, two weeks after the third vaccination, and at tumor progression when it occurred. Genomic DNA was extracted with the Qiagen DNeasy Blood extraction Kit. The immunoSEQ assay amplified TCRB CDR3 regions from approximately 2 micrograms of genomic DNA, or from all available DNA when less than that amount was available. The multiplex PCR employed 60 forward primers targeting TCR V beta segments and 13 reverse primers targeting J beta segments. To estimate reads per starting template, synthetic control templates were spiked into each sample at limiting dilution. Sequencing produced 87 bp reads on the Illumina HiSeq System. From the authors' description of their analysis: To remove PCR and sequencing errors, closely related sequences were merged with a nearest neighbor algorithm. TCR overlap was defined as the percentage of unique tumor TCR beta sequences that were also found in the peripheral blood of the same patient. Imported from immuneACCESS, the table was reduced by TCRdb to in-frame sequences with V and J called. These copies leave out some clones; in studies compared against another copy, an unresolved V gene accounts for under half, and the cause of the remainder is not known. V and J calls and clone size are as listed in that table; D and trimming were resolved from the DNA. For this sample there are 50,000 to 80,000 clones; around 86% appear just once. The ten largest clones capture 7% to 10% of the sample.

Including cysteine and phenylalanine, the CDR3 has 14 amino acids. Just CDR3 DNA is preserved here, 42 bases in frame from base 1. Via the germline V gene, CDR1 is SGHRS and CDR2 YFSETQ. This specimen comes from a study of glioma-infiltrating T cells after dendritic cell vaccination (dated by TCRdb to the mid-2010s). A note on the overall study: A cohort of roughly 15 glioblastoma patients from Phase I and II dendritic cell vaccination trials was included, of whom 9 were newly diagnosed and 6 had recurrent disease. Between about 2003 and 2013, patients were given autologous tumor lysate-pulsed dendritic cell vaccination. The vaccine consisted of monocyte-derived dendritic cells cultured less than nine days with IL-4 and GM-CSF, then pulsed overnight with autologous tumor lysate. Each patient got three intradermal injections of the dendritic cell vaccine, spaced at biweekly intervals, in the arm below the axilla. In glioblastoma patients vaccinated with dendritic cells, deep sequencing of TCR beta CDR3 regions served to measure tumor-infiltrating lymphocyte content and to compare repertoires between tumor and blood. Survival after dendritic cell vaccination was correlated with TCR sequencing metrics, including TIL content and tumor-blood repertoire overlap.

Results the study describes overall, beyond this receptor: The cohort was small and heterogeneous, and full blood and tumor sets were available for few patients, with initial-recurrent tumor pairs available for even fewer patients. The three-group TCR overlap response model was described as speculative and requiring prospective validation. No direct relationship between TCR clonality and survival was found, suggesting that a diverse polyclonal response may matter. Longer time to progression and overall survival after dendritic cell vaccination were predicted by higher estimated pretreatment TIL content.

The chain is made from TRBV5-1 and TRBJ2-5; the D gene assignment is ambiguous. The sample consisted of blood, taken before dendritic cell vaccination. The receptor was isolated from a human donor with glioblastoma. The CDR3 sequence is CASSLSATQGTQYF. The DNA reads TGCGCCAGCAGCTTGTCAGCGACCCAAGGGACCCAGTACTTC.